The sequence of this T cell receptor beta chain was determined in a study of cytomegalovirus exposure and HLA in healthy donors. It was with 60 Vbeta and 13 Jbeta primers that the PCR ran. TCRdb's copy holds only in-frame clones and misses some; the assay was immunoSEQ multiplex PCR. The sample consists of about 140,000 clones, approximately 80% of them appearing once. The origin of this receptor is a man between 18 and 35 years old in good health and CMV-seronegative. The sample was PBMCs.

CDR3 sequence: CASSSPLGQGAYEQYF. The CDR3 region has the DNA TGTGCCAGCAGTTCCCCCCTGGGACAGGGTGCCTACGAGCAGTACTTC. The gene calls are TRBV6-6 and TRBJ2-7; 9 bases are a match to TRBD1. The J segment lost 2 bases and the V segment lost 4 bases, leaving 9 bases of the junction unmatched. Germline V CDR1 and CDR2: MNHNY, SVGAGI (reference sequence). The CDR3 has 16 residues.